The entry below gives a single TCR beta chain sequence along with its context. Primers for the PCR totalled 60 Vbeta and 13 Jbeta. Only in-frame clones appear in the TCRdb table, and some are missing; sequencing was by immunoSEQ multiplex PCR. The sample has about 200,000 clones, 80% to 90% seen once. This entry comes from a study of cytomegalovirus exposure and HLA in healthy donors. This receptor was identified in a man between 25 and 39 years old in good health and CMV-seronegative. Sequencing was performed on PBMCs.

This CDR3 reads CASSWTGGAGTEAFF. The CDR3, as DNA: TGCGCCAGCAGTTGGACAGGGGGAGCGGGCACTGAAGCTTTCTTT. The rearrangement links TRBV10-2 to TRBJ1-1, with 10 positions matching TRBD1. After removal of 5 bases from V and 4 bases from J, the junction contained 7 bases not matched to a gene. The CDR3 contains 15 residues. Germline lookup yields CDR1 WSHSY and CDR2 SAAADI.